This TCR beta chain appears in the sequencing data of a study of radiation and T cells in renal cell carcinoma. Overall study results and limits: Pretreatment tumor biopsies were lacking, so baseline clonotypes are unknown. From baseline, blood top tumor clonotypes peaked at 2 weeks post-radiation.

Time point reported: baseline pretreatment blood. Noted treatment: 15 Gy SBRT to primary tumor, nephrectomy 4 weeks later. After SBRT, blood was collected at 2 and 4 weeks, plus baseline. Clear cell pathology was present in this patient's renal cell carcinoma. On this clone: Its specificity is not known.

Using immunoSEQ multiplex PCR, the repertoire was profiled, and TCRdb retains in-frame clones only, with some absent. Here the sample spans about 140,000 clones, approximately 87% being singletons. Trimming cost V 0 bases and J 10 bases, with 9 bases left between them. CDR3 size: 12 residues. CDR1 and CDR2 from the germline V gene are MNHEY and SVGAGI. This TCR derives from a woman aged 50 to 60 with renal cell carcinoma. This chain links TRBV6-5 with TRBJ1-1; D might be TRBD1 (5 bases). Source: blood, taken from a patient whose treatment included radiotherapy and nephrectomy. CDR3 sequence (DNA): TGTGCCAGCAGTTACTCGTCGGGGCGAGCTTTCTTT. It encodes CASSYSSGRAFF.